Following are 19 T cell receptor beta chains from one sample sequenced in a study of blood T cell repertoires in COVID-19. Repertoires were generated with immunoSEQ multiplex PCR, while TCRdb's copy carries only in-frame clones and drops some. The sample holds about 340,000 clones, about 87% seen once. Sequencing was carried out using peripheral blood. All receptors come from a woman aged 45-65 years with COVID-19, enrolled during active disease.

J is TRBJ2-1 and V is TRBV30; D may be TRBD2 (6 bases). Germline-derived CDR1 and CDR2 are GTSNPN and SVGIG (reference sequence). Trimming took off 2 bases at V and 0 bases at J, with 8 bases between the two ends. This CDR3 has 14 amino acids. This CDR3 is CAWSWGVSYNEQFF. CDR3 sequence (DNA): TGTGCCTGGAGTTGGGGGGTCTCCTACAATGAGCAGTTCTTC.

The CDR3 is CASRPERVAGELFF. In DNA, the CDR3 is TGCGCCAGCAGACCCGAGCGAGTAGCCGGGGAGCTGTTTTTT. The chain links TRBV4-1 to TRBJ2-2, with unresolved D. Germline lookup yields CDR1 MGHRA and CDR2 YSYEKL. Deletions cut 6 bases from V and 6 bases from J, with 14 bases between. This CDR3 contains 14 residues.

The V and J genes are TRBV19 and TRBJ1-1, with TRBD1 as a possible D gene (5 bases). CDR1 LNHDA and CDR2 SQIVND come from the germline V gene (reference sequence). This CDR3 is 14 amino acids long. V was shortened by 5 bases and J by 0 bases, with 10 bases between the two germline ends. The CDR3 here is CASSVGQLNTEAFF. CDR3 coding DNA: TGTGCCAGTAGTGTGGGGCAGTTGAACACTGAAGCTTTCTTT.

The gene calls are TRBV4-1 and TRBJ2-7; TRBD2 agrees at 10 bases. CDR3 length: 18 amino acids. Germline lookup yields CDR1 MGHRA and CDR2 YSYEKL. With 7 bases clipped from V and 4 bases from J, the junction kept 19 bases outside the gene matches. CDR3 nucleotides: TGCGCCAGCAAGATGGAGCTAGCGGGAGTCATTCCTGGGTACGAGCAGTACTTC. Protein: CASKMELAGVIPGYEQYF.

J is TRBJ1-6 and V is TRBV5-1; D unresolved. The CDR3 has 18 amino acids. Looked up from germline, CDR1 is SGHRS and CDR2 is YFSETQ. Deletions cut 0 bases from V and 2 bases from J, with 15 bases between. Written as DNA, the CDR3 is TGCGCCAGCAGCTTGGATGTTGGGAGGGCCACCTATAATTCACCCCTCCACTTT. It encodes CASSLDVGRATYNSPLHF.

CDR3 bases: TGTGCCAGCAGAGAAAGACCGGGTCCCTGGAGCACTGAAGCTTTCTTT. Translating gives CASRERPGPWSTEAFF. This chain connects TRBV3-1 (or the pseudogene TRBV3-2) to TRBJ1-1; unclear D gene. The V end was cut by 6 bases, the J end by 4 bases, with 21 bases between. The CDR3 runs 16 residues. Germline V CDR1 and CDR2: LGHDT, YNNKEL (reference sequence).

The chain links TRBV30 to TRBJ1-2; weak D call: TRBD1 (5 bases). In germline, CDR1 is GTSNPN, CDR2 SVGIG (reference sequence). The CDR3 runs to 12 residues. Trimming shortened V by 1 base and J by 3 bases, and 6 bases separated the two germline ends. The CDR3 nucleotides read TGTGCCTGGAGTGGGGGGGACTATGGCTACACCTTC. Amino acids: CAWSGGDYGYTF. The entire variable domain, with the rest obtained from reference TRBV30 and TRBJ1-2, is as follows: SQTIHQWPATLVQPVGSPLSLECTVEGTSNPNLYWYRQAAGRGLQLLFYSVGIGQISSEVPQNLSASRPQDRQFILSSKKLLLSDSGFYLCAWSGGDYGYTFGSGTRLTVV.

This clone showed up just a few times. V usage is TRBV27 and J usage is TRBJ1-2; TRBD1 matches 8 bases. Trimming cost V 0 bases and J 2 bases; bases outside gene matches: 2. Germline V lookup: CDR1 MNHEY, CDR2 SMNVEV (reference sequence). CDR3 length equals 15 residues. CDR3 DNA sequence: TGTGCCAGCAGTTTATCTACAGGGGGAAACTATGGCTACACCTTC. Translated: CASSLSTGGNYGYTF.

J is TRBJ2-1 and V is TRBV30, with D unresolved. Germline V gene lookup returns CDR1 GTSNPN and CDR2 SVGIG (reference sequence). The CDR3 extends over 13 amino acids. V dropped 2 bases and J dropped 1 base, with 6 bases sitting between them. CDR3 region: CAWSSVSYNEQFF. The CDR3 DNA follows: TGTGCCTGGAGTTCGGTATCCTACAATGAGCAGTTCTTC.

J is TRBJ1-3 and V is TRBV6-5; D is perhaps TRBD1 (5 bases). Per germline, CDR1 MNHEY and CDR2 SVGAGI. The CDR3 covers 15 residues. V was clipped by 8 bases and J by 2 bases, with 16 bases between them. CDR3 sequence reads: CASCPGRVAGNTIYF. The CDR3 DNA is TGTGCCAGCTGCCCGGGCAGGGTGGCTGGAAACACCATATATTTT.

In its sample, this clone was seen once. The gene calls are TRBV7-2 and TRBJ1-1; TRBD1 agrees at 9 bases. The CDR3 loop spans 14 amino acids. The germline gives CDR1 SGHTA, CDR2 FQGNSA. V lost 5 bases to trimming and J lost 6 bases; unmatched junction nucleotides: 7. The CDR3 nucleotides are TGTGCCAGCAGCACGGGACAGGGCACGTCTGAAGCTTTCTTT. Translating it yields CASSTGQGTSEAFF.

J is TRBJ2-1 and V is TRBV3-1 (or the pseudogene TRBV3-2); D might be TRBD2 (6 bases). Trimming took 4 bases from V and 9 from J, leaving 22 bases between them. This CDR3 spans 16 amino acids. In germline, CDR1 is LGHDT, CDR2 YNNKEL (reference sequence). The CDR3 DNA reads as TGTGCCAGCAGCCCCCGGGATAGCGGAGACGGGGGTGAGCAGTTCTTC. Translation: CASSPRDSGDGGEQFF.

This chain uses TRBV3-1 (or the pseudogene TRBV3-2) with TRBJ2-7; 10 nucleotides agree with TRBD1. This CDR3 contains 15 residues. Germline trimming cut 2 bases from V and 6 bases from J; bases unmatched to any gene: 7. The V gene's germline CDR1 is LGHDT and CDR2 YNNKEL (reference sequence). The CDR3 loop is CASSQWGQGRSEQYF. For the CDR3, the DNA is TGTGCCAGCAGCCAATGGGGACAGGGGAGATCCGAGCAGTACTTC.

The V call is TRBV5-1, the J call TRBJ1-1; the D is unclear. In germline, CDR1 is SGHRS, CDR2 YFSETQ. Between the trimmed V and J ends, which lost 4 bases and 2 bases, there was a span of 9 bases. This CDR3 has 13 amino acids. The CDR3 is CASSPSVNTEAFF. CDR3 sequence (DNA): TGCGCCAGCAGCCCCTCAGTAAACACTGAAGCTTTCTTT.

This sequence joins TRBV15 and TRBJ2-1; TRBD2 might be the D (5 bases). The germline gives CDR1 LNHNV, CDR2 YYDKDF (reference sequence). The CDR3 is 17 amino acids. Trimming left V 1 base short and J 4 bases short, with 17 bases between. CDR3 amino acids: CATSRGSALAEYNEQFF. CDR3 nucleotide sequence: TGTGCCACCAGCAGAGGGTCTGCTCTAGCCGAATACAATGAGCAGTTCTTC.

Note on this clone: One end of the junction varies from germline; a read error may be responsible. This chain links TRBV7-7 with TRBJ2-5; a weak D match, TRBD2 (5 bases). The CDR3 totals 14 residues. CDR1 and CDR2 (germline): SSHAT, FNYEAQ (reference sequence). The CDR3 loop reads CASSSGPGQETQYF. DNA for the CDR3: TGTGCTAGCAGCTCGGGCCCGGGACAAGAGACCCAGTACTTC.

The rearrangement uses TRBV7-8 and TRBJ2-1; unclear D gene. This CDR3 contains 12 residues. V lost 4 bases and J 3 bases, leaving 4 bases between the germline ends. CDR1 is SGHVS, CDR2 FQNEAQ, per germline. The CDR3 spells CASSSIYNEQFF. The CDR3 DNA follows: TGTGCCAGCAGCTCCATCTACAATGAGCAGTTCTTC.

In DNA, the CDR3 is TGTGCCATCGGGTCACAGGGGGGCACTGAAGCTTTCTTT. Amino acids: CAIGSQGGTEAFF. This rearrangement joins TRBV10-3 to TRBJ1-1, with 8 bases matching TRBD1. The V gene's germline CDR1 is ENHRY and CDR2 SYGVKD. CDR3 size: 13 residues. Germline trimming cut 8 bases from V and 4 bases from J; bases unmatched to any gene: 6.

V and J are TRBV19 and TRBJ2-3; 9 bases agree with TRBD1. J was trimmed by 4 bases and V by 7 bases; bases with no gene match: 6. The CDR3 is 14 amino acids. The germline V gene encodes CDR1 LNHDA and CDR2 SQIVND (reference sequence). CDR3 sequence reads: CASIHRGLSDTQYF. DNA of the CDR3: TGTGCCAGTATTCACAGGGGGCTCTCAGATACGCAGTATTTT.